The 15 T cell receptor beta chains listed next were all sequenced from one sample in a study of blood T cell repertoires in COVID-19. The protocol was immunoSEQ multiplex PCR, while the TCRdb copy is restricted to in-frame clones and leaves out a portion. The repertoire includes about 300,000 clones, approximately 89% of them detected once, and less than 3.5% sits in the top ten. Sample: PBMCs or T cells enriched from blood (not recorded which). The receptors come from a woman aged 45-60 years who had been exposed to COVID-19.

The table lists this clone with a count of one. The gene calls are TRBV5-1 and TRBJ1-2, with unresolved D. Deletions cut 7 bases from V and 6 bases from J, with 19 bases between. Germline CDR1 SGHRS, CDR2 YFSETQ. The CDR3 sequence is 14 residues long. CDR3 residues: CASGNSNGRDGYTF. The CDR3 bases are TGCGCCAGCGGGAATTCTAACGGGCGGGATGGCTACACCTTC.

V and J are TRBV18 and TRBJ1-2; D unresolved. This CDR3 has 13 residues. CDR1 and CDR2 from the germline V gene are KGHSH and LQKENI. V was clipped by 2 bases and J by 14 bases, with 18 bases between them. The CDR3 DNA reads TGTGCCAGCTCACCAATCCAGGCACCCGCTCAAACCTTC. It yields the protein CASSPIQAPAQTF.

This clone was seen a few times. This sequence joins TRBV4-1 and TRBJ2-3; TRBD1 agrees at 10 bases. J gave up 8 bases and V 0 bases, and 11 bases lay outside the gene matches. The CDR3 has 17 amino acids. CDR1 and CDR2 from the germline V gene are MGHRA and YSYEKL. The CDR3 nucleotides are TGCGCCAGCAGCCAAGAACCGTGGAAGGACAGGGGGTTTACGCAGTATTTT. Translating gives CASSQEPWKDRGFTQYF.

This chain links TRBV29-1 with TRBJ2-7, with 10 nucleotides matching TRBD1. Germline V lookup: CDR1 SQVTM, CDR2 ANQGSEA. The CDR3 sequence is 14 residues long. Germline trimming cut 6 bases from V and 5 bases from J; bases unmatched to any gene: 10. This chain's CDR3 is CSVRTGTGAHEQYF. CDR3 sequence (DNA): TGCAGCGTCAGAACCGGGACAGGGGCCCACGAGCAGTACTTC.

The chain uses TRBV30 and TRBJ2-7, with D uncertain. Germline loops: CDR1 GTSNPN, CDR2 SVGIG (reference sequence). CDR3 length: 12 residues. With 5 bases removed from V and 2 bases from J, the gap between germline ends came to 10 bases. CDR3 protein: CAWGVNTYEQYF. The CDR3, as DNA: TGTGCCTGGGGAGTGAACACCTACGAGCAGTACTTC. The full variable domain, in which reference TRBV30 and TRBJ2-7 provide the parts outside the CDR3, is SQTIHQWPATLVQPVGSPLSLECTVEGTSNPNLYWYRQAAGRGLQLLFYSVGIGQISSEVPQNLSASRPQDRQFILSSKKLLLSDSGFYLCAWGVNTYEQYFGPGTRLTVT.

The chain combines TRBV28 with TRBJ1-1; unclear D gene. The CDR3 covers 17 residues. The germline V gene has CDR1 MDHEN and CDR2 SYDVKM. V was shortened by 5 bases and J by 1 base, with 20 bases between the two germline ends. CDR3 bases: TGTGCCAGCAGTAACTCTTTGGGAGAGCTGAGGAACACTGAAGCTTTCTTT. Residues: CASSNSLGELRNTEAFF.

J is TRBJ2-1 and V is TRBV7-9, with D maybe TRBD1 (6 bases). Trimming removed 5 bases from V and 1 base from J, with 18 bases in between. CDR1 and CDR2 (germline): SEHNR, FQNEAQ (reference sequence). The CDR3 has 17 amino acids. CDR3 amino acids: CASSNSTRGVSYNEQFF. DNA of the CDR3: TGTGCCAGCAGCAACTCAACCAGGGGTGTTTCCTACAATGAGCAGTTCTTC. Full variable domain (rest looked up from reference TRBV7-9 and TRBJ2-1): DTGVSQNPRHKITKRGQNVTFRCDPISEHNRLYWYRQTLGQGPEFLTYFQNEAQLEKSRLLSDRFSAERPKGSFSTLEIQRTEQGDSAMYLCASSNSTRGVSYNEQFFGPGTRLTVL.

The chain links TRBV5-1 to TRBJ1-1; D is undetermined. With 0 bases removed from V and 0 bases from J, the gap between germline ends came to 9 bases. The CDR3 spans 15 residues. CDR1 and CDR2 from the germline V gene are SGHRS and YFSETQ. The CDR3 loop reads CASSLGADLNTEAFF. The CDR3 DNA reads TGCGCCAGCAGCTTGGGTGCAGATTTGAACACTGAAGCTTTCTTT.

The chain uses TRBV4-1 and TRBJ1-4; 7 bases agree with TRBD1. The V gene's germline CDR1 is MGHRA and CDR2 YSYEKL. The trim removed 2 bases at V and 8 bases at J, leaving 11 bases unmatched. The CDR3 consists of 16 residues. DNA for the CDR3: TGCGCCAGCAGCCAAATAGTGGGGCAGGGGGAAGAAAAACTGTTTTTT. Translation gives CASSQIVGQGEEKLFF.

The chain uses TRBV29-1 and TRBJ1-2, with D maybe TRBD1 (5 bases). The V and J ends lost 0 bases and 4 bases respectively, with 9 bases between them. The germline V gene encodes CDR1 SQVTM and CDR2 ANQGSEA. The CDR3 is 13 amino acids. CDR3 protein: CSVEDSGLYGYTF. The CDR3 DNA follows: TGCAGCGTTGAAGATTCAGGGCTCTATGGCTACACCTTC.

The gene calls are TRBV18 and TRBJ2-7; TRBD1 agrees at 9 bases. The CDR3 runs to 14 residues. The germline V gene encodes CDR1 KGHSH and CDR2 LQKENI. The junction had 8 bases not matched to a gene; V was cut back by 6 bases and J by 5 bases. The CDR3 spells CASSRTGDSHEQYF. CDR3 bases: TGTGCCAGCTCGCGGACAGGGGATTCCCACGAGCAGTACTTC.

CDR3 region: CASSLTGGSYEQYF. In DNA, the CDR3 is TGTGCCAGCAGTTTGACGGGGGGGTCCTACGAGCAGTACTTC. The V call is TRBV28, the J call TRBJ2-7, with 8 bases that match TRBD2. Germline V CDR1 and CDR2: MDHEN, SYDVKM. There are 14 residues in the CDR3. V lost 3 bases and J lost 1; bases outside the gene matches: 2.

The chain is built from TRBV4-1 and TRBJ2-5; TRBD2 agrees at 7 bases. CDR1 is MGHRA and CDR2 is YSYEKL in the germline V gene. There are 17 residues in the CDR3. With V trimmed by 3 bases and J by 0 bases, 10 bases remained unmatched. The CDR3 region has the DNA TGCGCCAGCAGCCAGCCTGGGACTACCGAGTACCAAGAGACCCAGTACTTC. Its translation: CASSQPGTTEYQETQYF.

The V call is TRBV30, the J call TRBJ1-1; TRBD1 matches 8 bases. V lost 3 bases to trimming and J lost 4 bases; unmatched junction nucleotides: 4. The length of the CDR3 is 13 residues. Germline V gene lookup returns CDR1 GTSNPN and CDR2 SVGIG (reference sequence). CDR3 region: CAWSPTGGTEAFF. The CDR3 nucleotides are TGTGCCTGGAGCCCTACAGGGGGCACTGAAGCTTTCTTT.

The CDR3 loop is CASSLQGTPLHF. CDR3 in DNA: TGTGCCAGCAGCCTACAGGGAACCCCCCTCCACTTT. This chain joins TRBV3-1 (or the pseudogene TRBV3-2) and TRBJ1-6, with D maybe TRBD1 (6 bases). The germline CDR1 and CDR2 sequences are LGHDT and YNNKEL (reference sequence). V was shortened by 4 bases and J by 13 bases, with 11 bases between the two germline ends. The CDR3 contains 12 residues.